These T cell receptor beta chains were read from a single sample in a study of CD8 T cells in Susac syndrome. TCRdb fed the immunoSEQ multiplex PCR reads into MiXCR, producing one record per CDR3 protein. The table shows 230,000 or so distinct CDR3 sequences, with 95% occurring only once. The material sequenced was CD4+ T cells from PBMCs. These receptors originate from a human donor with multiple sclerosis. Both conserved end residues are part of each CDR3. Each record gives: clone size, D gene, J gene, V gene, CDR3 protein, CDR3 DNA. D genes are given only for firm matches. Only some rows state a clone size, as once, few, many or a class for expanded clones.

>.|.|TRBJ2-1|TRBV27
CASTGVNNEQFF
TGTGCCAGCACAGGGGTAAACAATGAGCAGTTCTTC
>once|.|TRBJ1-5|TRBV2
CASNRDNQPQHF
TGTGCCAGCAACAGGGACAATCAGCCCCAGCATTTT
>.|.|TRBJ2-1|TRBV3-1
CASSRGQGGVNEQFF
TGTGCCAGCAGCCGAGGACAGGGAGGGGTCAATGAGCAGTTCTTC
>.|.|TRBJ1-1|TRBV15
CATSRDRGATMSGFF
TGTGCCACCAGCAGAGATAGAGGGGCAACGATGAGTGGTTTCTTT
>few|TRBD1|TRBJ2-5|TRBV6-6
CASRDSQETQYF
TGTGCCAGTCGGGACAGCCAAGAGACCCAGTACTTC
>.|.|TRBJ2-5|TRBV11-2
CASRLGGGRSQETQYF
TGTGCCAGCAGGTTAGGGGGGGGAAGATCCCAAGAGACCCAGTACTTC
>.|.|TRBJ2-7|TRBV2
CASSRGANSYEQYF
TGTGCCAGCAGTCGCGGGGCAAATTCCTACGAGCAGTACTTC
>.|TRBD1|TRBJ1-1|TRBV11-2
CASTSLGTGVSEAFF
TGTGCCAGCACCTCCCTAGGGACAGGGGTTTCTGAAGCTTTCTTT
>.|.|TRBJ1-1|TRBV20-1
CSARDRAGGDTEAFF
TGCAGTGCTAGAGACAGGGCCGGAGGGGACACTGAAGCTTTCTTT
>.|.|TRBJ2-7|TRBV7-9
CASRPTGTPAGSYEQYF
TGTGCCAGCAGGCCAACCGGGACCCCGGCAGGGTCCTACGAGCAGTACTTC
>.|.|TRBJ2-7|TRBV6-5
CASHSGLLHEQYF
TGTGCCAGCCACTCAGGGTTACTCCACGAGCAGTACTTC
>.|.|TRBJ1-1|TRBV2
CASSDWGFEAFF
TGTGCCAGCAGTGACTGGGGGTTTGAAGCTTTCTTT
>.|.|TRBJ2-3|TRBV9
CARDASSTDTQYF
TGTGCCAGAGACGCTTCCAGCACAGATACGCAGTATTTT
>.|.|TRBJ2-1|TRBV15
CATSMYNEQFF
TGTGCCACCAGCATGTACAATGAGCAGTTCTTC
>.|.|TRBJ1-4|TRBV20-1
CSARVGGPGGEKLFF
TGCAGTGCTAGAGTTGGGGGACCGGGCGGAGAAAAACTGTTTTTT
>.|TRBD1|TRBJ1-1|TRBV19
CASQTGWDTAEAFF
TGTGCCAGCCAGACAGGGTGGGATACCGCTGAAGCTTTCTTT
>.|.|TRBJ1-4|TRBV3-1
CASSQDYGVKLFF
TGTGCCAGCAGCCAAGATTATGGAGTAAAACTGTTTTTT